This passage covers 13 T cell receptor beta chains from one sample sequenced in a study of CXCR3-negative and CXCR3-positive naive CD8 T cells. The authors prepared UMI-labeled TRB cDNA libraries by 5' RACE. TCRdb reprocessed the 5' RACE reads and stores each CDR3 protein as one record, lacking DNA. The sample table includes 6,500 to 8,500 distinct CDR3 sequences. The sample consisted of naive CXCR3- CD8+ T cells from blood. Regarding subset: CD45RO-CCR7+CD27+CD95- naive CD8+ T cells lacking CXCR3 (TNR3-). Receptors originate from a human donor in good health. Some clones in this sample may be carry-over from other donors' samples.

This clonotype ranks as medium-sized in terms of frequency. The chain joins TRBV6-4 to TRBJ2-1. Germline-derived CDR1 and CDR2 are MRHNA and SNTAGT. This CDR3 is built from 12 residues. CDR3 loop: CASREGYGEQFF.

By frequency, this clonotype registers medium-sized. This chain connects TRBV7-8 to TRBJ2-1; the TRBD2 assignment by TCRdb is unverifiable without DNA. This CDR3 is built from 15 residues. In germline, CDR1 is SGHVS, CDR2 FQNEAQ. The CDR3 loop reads CASSLVLADYNEQFF. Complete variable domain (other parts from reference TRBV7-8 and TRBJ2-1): GAGVSQSPRYKVAKRGQDVALRCDPISGHVSLFWYQQALGQGPEFLTYFQNEAQLDKSGLPSDRFFAERPEGSVSTLKIQRTQQEDSAVYLCASSLVLADYNEQFFGPGTRLTVL.

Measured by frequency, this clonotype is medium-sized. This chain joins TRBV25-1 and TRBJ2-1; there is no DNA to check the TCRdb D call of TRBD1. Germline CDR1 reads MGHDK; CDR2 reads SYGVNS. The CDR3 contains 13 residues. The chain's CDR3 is CASGTGLIDEQFF.

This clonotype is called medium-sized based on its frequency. This CDR3 is CASSQERGYEQFF. This chain joins TRBV4-1 and TRBJ2-1; the TRBD1 assignment by TCRdb is unverifiable without DNA. Germline values: CDR1 MGHRA, CDR2 YSYEKL. The CDR3 is made up of 13 amino acids.

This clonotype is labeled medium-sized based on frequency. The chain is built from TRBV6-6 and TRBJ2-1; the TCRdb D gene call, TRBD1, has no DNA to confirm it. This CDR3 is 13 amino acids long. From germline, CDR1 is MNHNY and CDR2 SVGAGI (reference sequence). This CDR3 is CASSNEREWEQFF.

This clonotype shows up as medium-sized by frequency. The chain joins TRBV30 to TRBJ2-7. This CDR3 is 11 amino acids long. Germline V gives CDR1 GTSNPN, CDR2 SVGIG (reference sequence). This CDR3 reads CARRESYEQYF.

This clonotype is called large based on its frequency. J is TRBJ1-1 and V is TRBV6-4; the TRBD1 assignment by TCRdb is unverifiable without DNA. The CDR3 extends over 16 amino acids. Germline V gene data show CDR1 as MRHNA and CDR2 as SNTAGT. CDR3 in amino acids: CASSDTPGRMNTEAFF.

The CDR3: CPSSQATADSYNEQFF. The chain joins TRBV4-1 to TRBJ2-1. Germline V gene lookup returns CDR1 MGHRA and CDR2 YSYEKL. CDR3 length: 16 residues.

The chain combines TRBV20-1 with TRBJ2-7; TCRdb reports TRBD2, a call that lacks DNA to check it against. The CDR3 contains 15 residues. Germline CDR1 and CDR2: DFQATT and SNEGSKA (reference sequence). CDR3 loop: CSARDRDSPSYEQYF.

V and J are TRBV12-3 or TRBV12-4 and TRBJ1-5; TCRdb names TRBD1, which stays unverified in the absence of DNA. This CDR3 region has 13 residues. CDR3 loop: CASTQTEGDPLHF.

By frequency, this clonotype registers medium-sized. CDR3 loop: CASSQVGESYNEQFF. The rearrangement uses TRBV4-2 and TRBJ2-1; with no DNA, the TCRdb D assignment of TRBD1 cannot be verified. From germline, CDR1 is LGHNA and CDR2 YNFKEQ. This CDR3 is built from 15 residues.

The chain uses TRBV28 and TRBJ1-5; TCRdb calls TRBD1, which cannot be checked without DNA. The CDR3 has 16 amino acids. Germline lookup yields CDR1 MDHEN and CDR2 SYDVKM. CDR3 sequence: CASNPPEKGNYQPQHF.

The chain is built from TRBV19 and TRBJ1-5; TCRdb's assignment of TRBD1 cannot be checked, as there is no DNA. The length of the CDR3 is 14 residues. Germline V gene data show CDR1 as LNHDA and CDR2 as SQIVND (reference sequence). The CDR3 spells CASWDRAYNQPQHF.